Following are 3 T cell receptor beta chains from one sample sequenced in a study of PD-L1 blockade in urothelial cancer (dated by TCRdb to about 2017). Preparation of the library involved the immunoSEQ multiplex PCR assay. Drawn from immuneACCESS, this table holds only the in-frame rearrangements with V and J called that TCRdb kept. Clones are partly lost; checked studies trace under half to an unresolved V gene and leave the rest unexplained. The sample table records 50,000 to 75,000 clones; approximately 78% of these occur just once. The ten largest clonotypes hold roughly 1.6% of the sample. The time point label corresponds to: pretreatment peripheral blood. Material: PBMCs, obtained around atezolizumab (anti-PD-L1) treatment. These receptors all come from a man between 65 and 85 years old with urothelial cancer.

The V gene is TRBV10-3, the J gene TRBJ2-7; unclear D gene. V lost 2 bases to trimming and J lost 4 bases, with 15 bases between them. This CDR3 spans 15 amino acids. Germline loops: CDR1 ENHRY, CDR2 SYGVKD. CDR3 DNA sequence: TGTGCCATCAGTGAGGATGGCGGATTCTTATACGAGCAGTACTTC. Protein product: CAISEDGGFLYEQYF.

The rearrangement uses TRBV7-9 and TRBJ2-1, with D possibly TRBD2 on 5 matching bases. V shed 0 bases and J shed 8 bases, with 8 bases lying between them. Germline-derived CDR1 and CDR2 are SEHNR and FQNEAQ (reference sequence). The CDR3 is 13 residues long. CDR3 nucleotide sequence: TGTGCCAGCAGCTTAGCCGGGGTCGATGAGCAGTTCTTC. Translated: CASSLAGVDEQFF. Full variable domain (outside the CDR3, taken from reference TRBV7-9 and TRBJ2-1): DTGVSQNPRHKITKRGQNVTFRCDPISEHNRLYWYRQTLGQGPEFLTYFQNEAQLEKSRLLSDRFSAERPKGSFSTLEIQRTEQGDSAMYLCASSLAGVDEQFFGPGTRLTVL.

This chain joins TRBV7-2 and TRBJ2-5; 8 nucleotides line up with TRBD2. The CDR3 covers 15 residues. The V gene end was trimmed by 7 bases and the J gene end by 5 bases; junction bases not matched to a gene: 12. CDR1 SGHTA and CDR2 FQGNSA come from the germline V gene. CDR3 loop: CASTTRAGGGETQYF. In DNA form, the CDR3 reads TGTGCCAGCACCACGAGGGCGGGAGGAGGGGAGACCCAGTACTTC.